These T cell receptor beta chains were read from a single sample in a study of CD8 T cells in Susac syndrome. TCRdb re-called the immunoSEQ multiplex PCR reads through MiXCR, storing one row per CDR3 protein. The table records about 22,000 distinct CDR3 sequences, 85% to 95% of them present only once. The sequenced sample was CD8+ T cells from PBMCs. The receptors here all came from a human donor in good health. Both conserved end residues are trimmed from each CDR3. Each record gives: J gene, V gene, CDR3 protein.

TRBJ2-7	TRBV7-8	ASSHRAGPYEQY
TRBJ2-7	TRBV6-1	ASSDWSDRGYEQY
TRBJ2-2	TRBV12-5	ASVPGQGPGELF
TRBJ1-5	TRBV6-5	ASSYPWDAGGENQPQH
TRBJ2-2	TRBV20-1	SARAPNTGELF
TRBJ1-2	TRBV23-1	ARMEENYGYT
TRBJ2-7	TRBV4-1	ASSQGTVIYEQY
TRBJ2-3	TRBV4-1	ASSGDGTSGTQY
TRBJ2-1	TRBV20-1	SARGLKATRAHEQF
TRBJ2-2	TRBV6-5	ASSYSNVGVNTGELF
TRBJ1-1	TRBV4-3	ASSPGPGGMNTEAF
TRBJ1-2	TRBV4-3	ASSQVSGGGYT
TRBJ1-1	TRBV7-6	ASSPQGGNTEAF
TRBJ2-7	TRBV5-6	ASSLGSVSYEQY
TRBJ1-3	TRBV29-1	SVDPSGRGNTIY
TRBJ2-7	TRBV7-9	ASAGAGRFYEQY
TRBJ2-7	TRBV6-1	ASSRDSQMSEQY
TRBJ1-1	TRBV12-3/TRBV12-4	ASRLKGGGTEAF
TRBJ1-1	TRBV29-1	SVEDWAGQTQEAF
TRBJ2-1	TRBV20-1	SARDERGDYPLPYNEQF
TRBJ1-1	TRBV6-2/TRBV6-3	ASSYPPDRGAEAF
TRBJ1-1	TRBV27	ASSPKGRVEAF
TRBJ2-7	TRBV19	ASSMGGLYEQY
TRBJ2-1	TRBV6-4	ASSGATDNEQF
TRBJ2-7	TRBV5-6	ASSREGDRGTWEQY
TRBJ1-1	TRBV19	ASSTTENTEAF
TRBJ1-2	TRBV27	ASSSDRVADGYT
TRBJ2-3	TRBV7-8	ASARGPSGGGTDTQY
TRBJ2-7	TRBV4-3	ASSQDHPAGVFEQY
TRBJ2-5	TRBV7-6	ASSLASGYQETQY
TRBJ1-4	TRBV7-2	ASSLGLREKLF
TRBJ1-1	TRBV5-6	ASSQDRVGTEAF
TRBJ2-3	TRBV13	ASSPPQRGGDTQY
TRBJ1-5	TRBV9	ASSPGGGYNQPQH
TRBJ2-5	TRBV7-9	ASSASPSENQETQY
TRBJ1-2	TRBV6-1	ASSITGQGALYGYT
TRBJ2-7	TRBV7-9	ASSPSEAYEQY
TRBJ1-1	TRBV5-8	ASSLAPREAF
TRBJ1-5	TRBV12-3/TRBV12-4	ASRLQGSNQPQH
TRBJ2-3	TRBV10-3	AISVRDRVADTQY
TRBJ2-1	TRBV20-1	SAKYIDEQF
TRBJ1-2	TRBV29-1	SVERDRELVGYT
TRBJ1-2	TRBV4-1	ASRQDYGYT
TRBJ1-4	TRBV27	ASSFIQPATNEKLF
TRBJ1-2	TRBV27	ASSFSFNYGYT
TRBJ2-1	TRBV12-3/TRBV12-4	ASSLGSYNEQF
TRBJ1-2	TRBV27	ASRTAPYGYT
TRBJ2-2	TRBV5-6	ASSLRDNSNTGELF
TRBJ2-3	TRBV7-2	ASSSHGTDTQY
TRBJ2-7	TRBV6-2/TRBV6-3	ASSYSGRSGKGDPYEQY
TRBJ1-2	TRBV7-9	ASRGEGNGYT
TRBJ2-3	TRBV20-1	SARDGTIVSTDTQY
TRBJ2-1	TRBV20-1	SAEREFRLSNEQF
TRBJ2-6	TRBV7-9	ASSSYRDNSPGANVLT